This is a list of T cell receptor beta chains from one sample in a study of shared clonotypes between healthy human individuals. Libraries were prepared by immunoSEQ multiplex PCR; TCRdb keeps only in-frame clonotypes and omits some of them. The sample lists 2 million to 2.5 million clones, approximately 95% occurring once. Sequencing was performed on naive CD4+ T cells sorted from blood. These receptors were taken from a man between 18 and 35 years old in good health. Each CDR3 is given with its conserved first and last residue. Each record gives: D gene, clone size, CDR3 length, J gene, V gene, CDR3 DNA, CDR3 protein. A D gene is named only where the DNA matches it firmly. Clone sizes are given selectively: once, few, many, or a class where the clone is expanded.

TRBD1	-	15	TRBJ2-1	TRBV5-1	TGCGCCAGCAGCTTTGGACAGGGGGCAGGCAATGAGCAGTTCTTC	CASSFGQGAGNEQFF
TRBD1	-	12	TRBJ1-1	TRBV7-8	TGTGCCAGCAGCTTGGACAGGGTGGAAGCTTTCTTT	CASSLDRVEAFF
-	-	15	TRBJ1-1	TRBV19	TGTGCCAGTAGTATAGTAGAGGGACGTGGCACTGAAGCTTTCTTT	CASSIVEGRGTEAFF
-	-	14	TRBJ1-6	TRBV28	TGTGCCAGCAGTTTAAGCCCGTTTAATTCACCCCTCCACTTT	CASSLSPFNSPLHF
-	once	16	TRBJ2-1	TRBV9	TGTGCCAGCAGCGCCCTGTTGGGGGGCTACAGAGATGAGCAGTTCTTC	CASSALLGGYRDEQFF
-	-	11	TRBJ1-1	TRBV2	TGTGCCAGCAGTAGAATCGACGGTGCTTTCTTT	CASSRIDGAFF
-	-	17	TRBJ1-1	TRBV5-1	TGCGCCAGCAGCTTGCAAGGAACCCCCAGTTTGAGTACTGAAGCTTTCTTT	CASSLQGTPSLSTEAFF
TRBD1	-	16	TRBJ1-2	TRBV9	TGTGCCAGCAGCGTAGTAGGGGGCCCGAAGATAACTGGCTACACCTTC	CASSVVGGPKITGYTF
TRBD1	-	14	TRBJ2-5	TRBV5-1	TGCGCCAGCAGCCCCGGACAGGGACGAGAGACCCAGTACTTC	CASSPGQGRETQYF
-	-	12	TRBJ1-5	TRBV18	TGTGCCAGCTCACCAGGGGGTCAGCCCCAGCATTTT	CASSPGGQPQHF
TRBD1	-	15	TRBJ1-6	TRBV6-5	TGTGCCAGCAGGACGACGGACAGGGGAGGATCACCCCTCCACTTT	CASRTTDRGGSPLHF
TRBD2	once	15	TRBJ2-1	TRBV11-3	TGCGCCAGCAGCACTCACTCGGGACTAGAGAATGAGCAGTTCTTC	CASSTHSGLENEQFF
TRBD2	-	14	TRBJ2-3	TRBV2	TGTGCCAGCAGTGAGCGGGGGGGTACAGATACGCAGTATTTT	CASSERGGTDTQYF
-	-	13	TRBJ1-1	TRBV7-8	TGTGCCAGCAACACCGTCGGGAACACTGAAGCTTTCTTT	CASNTVGNTEAFF
-	-	19	TRBJ2-3	TRBV5-3	TGTGCCAGAAGCTCCCTGGGGGCGGGGACCCTAAATATCGCAGATACGCAGTATTTT	CARSSLGAGTLNIADTQYF
TRBD1	-	14	TRBJ2-7	TRBV25-1	TGTGCCACTTCCCAGACAGGGGCCATATACGAGCAGTACTTC	CATSQTGAIYEQYF
TRBD1	-	15	TRBJ2-3	TRBV5-1	TGCGCCAGCAGCTTAGACAGGGCGAACACAGATACGCAGTATTTT	CASSLDRANTDTQYF
-	-	16	TRBJ1-1	TRBV21-1	TGTGCCAGCAGCCACGCAACGACACCGTTGGACACTGAAGCTTTCTTT	CASSHATTPLDTEAFF
TRBD2	once	15	TRBJ2-1	TRBV9	TGTGCCAGCACCCAGCTGGCTAGCGGTTACAATGAGCAGTTCTTC	CASTQLASGYNEQFF
TRBD1	-	14	TRBJ1-2	TRBV5-1	TGCGCCAGCAGCTTGGGGACAGGGTACTATGGCTACACCTTC	CASSLGTGYYGYTF
TRBD1	-	14	TRBJ1-5	TRBV6-1	TGTGCCAGCAGGACAGGGGGCAGGGATCAGCCCCAGCATTTT	CASRTGGRDQPQHF
TRBD1	-	14	TRBJ1-3	TRBV30	TGTGCCTCGACAGGGGGCGCGTCAGGAAACACCATATATTTT	CASTGGASGNTIYF
-	-	15	TRBJ2-1	TRBV6-5	TGTGCCAGCAGTTACTCGGAGCGACGGGACAATGAGCAGTTCTTC	CASSYSERRDNEQFF
-	few	15	TRBJ1-5	TRBV19	TGTGCCAGTAGTATAACCCCCAATAGCAATCAGCCCCAGCATTTT	CASSITPNSNQPQHF
-	-	15	TRBJ1-4	TRBV13	TGTGCCAGCAGCTTAACGCGGTCTCAAAATGAAAAACTGTTTTTT	CASSLTRSQNEKLFF